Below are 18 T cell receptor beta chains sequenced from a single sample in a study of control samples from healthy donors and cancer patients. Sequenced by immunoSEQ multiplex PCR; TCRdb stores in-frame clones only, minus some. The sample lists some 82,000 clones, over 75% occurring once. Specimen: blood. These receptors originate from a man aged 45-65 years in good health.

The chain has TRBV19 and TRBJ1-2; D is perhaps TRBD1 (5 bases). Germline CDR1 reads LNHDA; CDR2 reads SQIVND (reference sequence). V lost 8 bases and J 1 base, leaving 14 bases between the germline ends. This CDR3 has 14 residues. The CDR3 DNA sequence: TGTGCCAGTGGGACTCCCTCCCATAACTATGGCTACACCTTC. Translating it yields CASGTPSHNYGYTF. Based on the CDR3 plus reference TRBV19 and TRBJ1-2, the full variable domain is DGGITQSPKYLFRKEGQNVTLSCEQNLNHDAMYWYRQDPGQGLRLIYYSQIVNDFQKGDIAEGYSVSREKKESFPLTVTSAQKNPTAFYLCASGTPSHNYGYTFGSGTRLTVV.

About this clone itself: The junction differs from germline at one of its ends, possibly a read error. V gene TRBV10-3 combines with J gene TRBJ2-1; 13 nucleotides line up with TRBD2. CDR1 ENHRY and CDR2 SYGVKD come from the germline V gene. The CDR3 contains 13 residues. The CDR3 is CAIKSAGTSGNIF. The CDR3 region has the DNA TGTGCCATCAAATCGGCCGGGACTAGCGGGAATATCTTC.

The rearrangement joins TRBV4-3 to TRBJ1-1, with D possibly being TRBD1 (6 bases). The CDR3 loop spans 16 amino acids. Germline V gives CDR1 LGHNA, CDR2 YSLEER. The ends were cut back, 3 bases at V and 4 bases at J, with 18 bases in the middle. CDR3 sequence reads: CASSQGFELGATEAFF. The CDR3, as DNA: TGCGCCAGCAGCCAGGGATTCGAGTTGGGGGCCACTGAAGCTTTCTTT.

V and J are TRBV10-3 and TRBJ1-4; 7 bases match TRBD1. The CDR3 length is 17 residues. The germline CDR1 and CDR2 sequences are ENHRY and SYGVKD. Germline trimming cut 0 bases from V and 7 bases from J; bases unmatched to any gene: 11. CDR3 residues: CAISESPNTRQGEKLFF. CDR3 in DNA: TGTGCCATCAGTGAGTCCCCGAACACGAGACAGGGTGAAAAACTGTTTTTT.

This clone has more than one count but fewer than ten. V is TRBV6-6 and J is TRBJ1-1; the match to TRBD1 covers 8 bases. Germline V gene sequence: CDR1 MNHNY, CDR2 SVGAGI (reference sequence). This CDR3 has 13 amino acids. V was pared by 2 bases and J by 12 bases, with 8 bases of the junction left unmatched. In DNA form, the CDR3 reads TGTGCCAGCAGTTACCCGGCGGGACAGGATTCTTTCTTT. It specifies CASSYPAGQDSFF.

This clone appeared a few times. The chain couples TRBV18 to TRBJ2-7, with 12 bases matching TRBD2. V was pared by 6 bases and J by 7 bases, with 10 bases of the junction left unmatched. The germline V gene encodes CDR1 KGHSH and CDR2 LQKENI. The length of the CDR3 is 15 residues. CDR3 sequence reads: CASSRTSGTSGEQYF. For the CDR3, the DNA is TGTGCCAGCTCCCGGACTAGCGGGACTTCGGGAGAGCAGTACTTC.

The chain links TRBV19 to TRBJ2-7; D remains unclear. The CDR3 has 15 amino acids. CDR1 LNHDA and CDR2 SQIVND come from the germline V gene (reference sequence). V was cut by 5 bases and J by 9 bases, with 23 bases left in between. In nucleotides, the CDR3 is TGTGCCAGTAGTGAAGGCTCCGCTGAGATCGCAGGGCAGTACTTC. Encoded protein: CASSEGSAEIAGQYF.

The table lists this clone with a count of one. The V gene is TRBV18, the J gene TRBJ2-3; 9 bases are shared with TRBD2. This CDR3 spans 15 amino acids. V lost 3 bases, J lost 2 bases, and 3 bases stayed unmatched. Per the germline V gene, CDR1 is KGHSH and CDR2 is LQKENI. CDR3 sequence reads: CASSPAGGNTDTQYF. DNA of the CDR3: TGTGCCAGCTCACCGGCGGGGGGGAACACAGATACGCAGTATTTT.

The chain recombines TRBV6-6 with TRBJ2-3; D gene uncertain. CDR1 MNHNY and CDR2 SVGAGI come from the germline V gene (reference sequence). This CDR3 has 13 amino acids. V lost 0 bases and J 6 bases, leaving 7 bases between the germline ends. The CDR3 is CASSYSGGDTQYF. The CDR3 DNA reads TGTGCCAGCAGTTACTCTGGTGGGGATACGCAGTATTTT.

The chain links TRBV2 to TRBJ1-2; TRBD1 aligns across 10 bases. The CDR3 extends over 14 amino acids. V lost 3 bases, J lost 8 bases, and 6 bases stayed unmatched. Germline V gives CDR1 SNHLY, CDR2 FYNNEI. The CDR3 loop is CASSEFGTGDGYTF. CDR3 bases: TGTGCCAGCAGTGAGTTTGGGACAGGGGACGGCTACACCTTC.

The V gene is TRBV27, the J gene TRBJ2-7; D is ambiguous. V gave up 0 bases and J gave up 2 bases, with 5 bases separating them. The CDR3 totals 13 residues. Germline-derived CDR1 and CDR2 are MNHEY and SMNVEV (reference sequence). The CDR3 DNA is TGTGCCAGCAGTTTATCGGAAGCCTACGAGCAGTACTTC. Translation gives CASSLSEAYEQYF.

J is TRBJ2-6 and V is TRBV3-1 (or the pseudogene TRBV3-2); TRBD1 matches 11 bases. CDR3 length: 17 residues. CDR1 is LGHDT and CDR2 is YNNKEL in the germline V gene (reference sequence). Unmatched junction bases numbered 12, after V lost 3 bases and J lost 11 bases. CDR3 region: CASSHTTGTGGRDVLTF. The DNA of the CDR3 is TGTGCCAGCAGCCATACTACCGGGACAGGGGGTAGAGACGTCCTGACTTTC.

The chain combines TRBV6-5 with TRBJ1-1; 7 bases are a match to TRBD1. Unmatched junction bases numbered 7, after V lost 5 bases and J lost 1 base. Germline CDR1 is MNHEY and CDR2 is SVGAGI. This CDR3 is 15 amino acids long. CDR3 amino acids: CASSRGRGENTEAFF. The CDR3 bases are TGTGCCAGCAGTCGGGGCAGGGGGGAGAACACTGAAGCTTTCTTT.

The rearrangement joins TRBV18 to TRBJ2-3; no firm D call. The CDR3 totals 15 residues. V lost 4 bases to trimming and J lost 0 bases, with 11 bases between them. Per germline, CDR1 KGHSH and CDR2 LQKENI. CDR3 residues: CASSLSGVSTDTQYF. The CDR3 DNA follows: TGTGCCAGCTCACTTTCAGGAGTTAGCACAGATACGCAGTATTTT.

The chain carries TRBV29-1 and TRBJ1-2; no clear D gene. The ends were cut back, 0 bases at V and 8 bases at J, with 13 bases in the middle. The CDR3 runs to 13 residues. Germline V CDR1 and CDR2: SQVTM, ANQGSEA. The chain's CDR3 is CSVEDLRVGGYTF. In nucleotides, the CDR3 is TGCAGCGTTGAAGATCTTAGGGTAGGCGGCTACACCTTC.

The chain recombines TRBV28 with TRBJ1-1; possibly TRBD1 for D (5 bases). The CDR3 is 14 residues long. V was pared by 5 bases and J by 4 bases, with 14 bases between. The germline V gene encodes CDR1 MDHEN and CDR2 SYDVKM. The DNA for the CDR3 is TGTGCCAGCAGTCTGGGACTTGTCGGCACTGAAGCTTTCTTT. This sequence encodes CASSLGLVGTEAFF.

In DNA, the CDR3 is TGTGCCAGCAGCCACGGAAACCCAGGTGGCTACACCTTC. Its translation: CASSHGNPGGYTF. The rearrangement links TRBV3-1 (or the pseudogene TRBV3-2) to TRBJ1-2; D uncertain. Trimming shortened V by 3 bases and J by 7 bases, and 12 bases separated the two germline ends. The CDR3 totals 13 residues. The germline CDR1 and CDR2 sequences are LGHDT and YNNKEL (reference sequence).

CDR3 nucleotide sequence: TGCGCCAGCAGCCCCTGGGTGGGGGGGCCAGAAGAGACCCAGTACTTC. This gives the protein CASSPWVGGPEETQYF. The rearrangement links TRBV4-1 to TRBJ2-5; D possibly corresponds to TRBD2 (7 bases). Trimming pared 4 bases from V and 3 bases from J, leaving 18 bases between. From germline, CDR1 is MGHRA and CDR2 YSYEKL. The CDR3 length is 16 residues.